These T cell receptor beta chains were read from a single sample in a study of metastatic and nonmetastatic thyroid tumors. TCRdb redid the clone calls on the PCR reads using MiXCR. Here the sample spans some 29,000 clones, roughly 4% being singletons. The sequenced sample was blood. These receptors all come from a male donor with papillary thyroid cancer or a benign thyroid nodule (not recorded which). Some clones in this sample may be carry-over from other donors' samples. The CDR3 runs from the conserved cysteine through the conserved F or W. A D gene is named only where the DNA matches it firmly. Expanded clones get a size class; other rows say once, few or many, or leave the size out.

D: NA; J: TRBJ2-1; V: TRBV5-1; size: NA; DNA: TGCGCCAGCAGCTTGCTGGCTCACTCCTACAATGATCAGTTCTTC; CDR3: CASSLLAHSYNDQFF
D: NA; J: TRBJ1-1; V: TRBV6-1; size: many; DNA: TGTGCCAGCAGTGGTGGGCCGAACACTGAAGCTTTCTTT; CDR3: CASSGGPNTEAFF
D: NA; J: TRBJ2-7; V: TRBV4-1; size: many; DNA: TGCGCCAGCAGCCAAGATATAGACAGACTCTACGAGCAGTACTTC; CDR3: CASSQDIDRLYEQYF
D: TRBD1; J: TRBJ2-5; V: TRBV6-1; size: medium-sized; DNA: TGTGCCAGCGGGGGGACAGGGGACTCCGGGACCCAGTACTTC; CDR3: CASGGTGDSGTQYF
D: NA; J: TRBJ2-5; V: TRBV6-1; size: NA; DNA: TGTGCCAGCAGTGATGTTACAGCTGACGAAGAGACCCAGTACTTC; CDR3: CASSDVTADEETQYF
D: NA; J: TRBJ2-2; V: TRBV5-1; size: many; DNA: TGCGCCAGCAGCCAACAGGGATTGGCCGGGGAGCTGTTTTTT; CDR3: CASSQQGLAGELFF
D: TRBD1; J: TRBJ2-3; V: TRBV20-1; size: NA; DNA: TGCAGTGCTAGAGATGACAGGGGGGGGCTTGATACGCAGTATTTT; CDR3: CSARDDRGGLDTQYF
D: NA; J: TRBJ1-2; V: TRBV28; size: few; DNA: TGTGCCAGCAGGGGTGGGGACGGGCTGGGCTACACCTTC; CDR3: CASRGGDGLGYTF
D: NA; J: TRBJ1-2; V: TRBV2; size: many; DNA: TGTGCCAGCAGTGAAGCGGACGCCTATGGCTACACCTTC; CDR3: CASSEADAYGYTF
D: NA; J: TRBJ2-2; V: TRBV19; size: medium-sized; DNA: TGTGCCAGTATGGCAGGCCTAGGGATCGGGGAGCTGTTTTTT; CDR3: CASMAGLGIGELFF
D: NA; J: TRBJ1-4; V: TRBV24-1; size: NA; DNA: TGTGCCACCAGTGACCTAACTGGGGCAGCGAAGAGGAATGAAAAACTGTTTTTT; CDR3: CATSDLTGAAKRNEKLFF
D: TRBD2; J: TRBJ2-7; V: TRBV12-3/TRBV12-4; size: NA; DNA: TGTGCCAGCAACGAGGCGGGAGGGCCCTACGAGCAGTACTTC; CDR3: CASNEAGGPYEQYF
D: NA; J: TRBJ1-4; V: TRBV28; size: many; DNA: TGTGCCAGCAGTAGCCCAGGGGCCTCTACTAATGAAAAACTGTTTTTT; CDR3: CASSSPGASTNEKLFF
D: TRBD1; J: TRBJ1-4; V: TRBV20-1; size: few; DNA: TGCAGTGCTAGGCACTGGACAGGGGGGAAAGAAAAACTGTTTTTT; CDR3: CSARHWTGGKEKLFF
D: NA; J: TRBJ1-6; V: TRBV20-1; size: NA; DNA: TGCAGTGTTCCGTCTCGGTGGCCGGCTTTGGCACCCCTCCACTTT; CDR3: CSVPSRWPALAPLHF
D: NA; J: TRBJ1-2; V: TRBV3-1; size: few; DNA: TGTGCCAGCAGCCTTCCTGGGGCCATAACGGGCTACACCTTC; CDR3: CASSLPGAITGYTF
D: NA; J: TRBJ2-1; V: TRBV7-3; size: many; DNA: TGTGCCAGCAGCTTATACCCACAGGCTAGCGAGAGCTCCTACAATGAGCAGTTCTTC; CDR3: CASSLYPQASESSYNEQFF
D: NA; J: TRBJ2-1; V: TRBV27; size: few; DNA: TGTGCCAGCCGCTTAGGGCCAAGTAACAATGAGCAGTTCTTC; CDR3: CASRLGPSNNEQFF
D: NA; J: TRBJ1-2; V: TRBV14; size: many; DNA: TGTGCCAGCAGCCAAGGTTTCAGGGCGAACTATGGCTACACCTTC; CDR3: CASSQGFRANYGYTF
D: NA; J: TRBJ1-3; V: TRBV18; size: NA; DNA: TGTGCCAGCTCACCTGACAGCCGAAGGGGCTCTGGAAACACCATATATTTT; CDR3: CASSPDSRRGSGNTIYF
D: NA; J: TRBJ1-3; V: TRBV6-5; size: NA; DNA: TGTGCCAGCAGTTACTCAGGGGGGGCTGGAAACACCATATATTTT; CDR3: CASSYSGGAGNTIYF
D: NA; J: TRBJ1-1; V: TRBV20-1; size: NA; DNA: TGCAGTGCTAGTCGGTCGGGTGGCACTGAAGCTTTCTTT; CDR3: CSASRSGGTEAFF
D: TRBD2; J: TRBJ2-2; V: TRBV6-1; size: NA; DNA: TGTGCCAGCAGTGAAGTTTATGGAGCGGGAGGCCCCGGGGAGCTGTTTTTT; CDR3: CASSEVYGAGGPGELFF
D: TRBD1; J: TRBJ2-7; V: TRBV28; size: medium-sized; DNA: TGTGCCAGTAGAAGGGACAGCCCTCACGACGAGCAGTACTTC; CDR3: CASRRDSPHDEQYF
D: NA; J: TRBJ2-7; V: TRBV11-3; size: few; DNA: TGTGCCAGCAGCGCCGGGAGCTCCTACGAGCAGTACTTC; CDR3: CASSAGSSYEQYF
D: NA; J: TRBJ2-2; V: TRBV9; size: NA; DNA: TGTGCCAGCAGCGTATATCTTAACACCGGGGATCTGTTTTTT; CDR3: CASSVYLNTGDLFF
D: TRBD2; J: TRBJ2-1; V: TRBV11-2; size: many; DNA: TGTGCCAGCAGCCGTACTAGCGGGCCTAGCTCCTACAATGAGCAGTTCTTC; CDR3: CASSRTSGPSSYNEQFF
D: NA; J: TRBJ2-7; V: TRBV30; size: many; DNA: TGTGCCTGGACCCCGGCACAGGGTCTTTTCTACGAGCAGTACTTC; CDR3: CAWTPAQGLFYEQYF
D: NA; J: TRBJ2-6; V: TRBV28; size: NA; DNA: TGTGCCAGCATCCTGTGTCCCTCTGGGGGCAACGTCCTGACTTTC; CDR3: CASILCPSGGNVLTF
D: TRBD1; J: TRBJ1-2; V: TRBV5-1; size: many; DNA: TGCGCCAGCAGCGGGGGACAGAACGGAGTCTATGGCTACACCTTC; CDR3: CASSGGQNGVYGYTF
D: TRBD1; J: TRBJ2-2; V: TRBV7-3; size: NA; DNA: TGTGTCAGCAGCTCGACAGGGGCCGGGGAGCTGTTTTTT; CDR3: CVSSSTGAGELFF
D: NA; J: TRBJ2-7; V: TRBV6-1; size: NA; DNA: TGTGCCAGCAGTCCCCGAACAGGGTCCGAGCAGTACTTC; CDR3: CASSPRTGSEQYF